This T cell receptor (beta chain) derives from a study of blood T cell repertoires in COVID-19. Study-wide context: Acute-phase and convalescent COVID-19 samples originated in the United States, Italy and Spain. The analysed material was cDNA or gDNA that came from T cells, B-cell-depleted T cells, or PBMCs.

Sequencing was performed with immunoSEQ multiplex PCR; in TCRdb, only in-frame clones are kept and a portion is missing. The sample includes approximately 350,000 clones, around 92% of them seen just once. This sequence was found in a middle-aged man with acute or convalescent COVID-19. Specimen: peripheral blood.

In nucleotides, the CDR3 is TGTGCCATCAGTGAAAGACAGGGTCAAGGCACTGAAGCTTTCTTT. Translation: CAISERQGQGTEAFF. The chain is built from TRBV10-3 and TRBJ1-1, with 7 positions matching TRBD1. CDR3 size: 15 residues. Unmatched junction bases numbered 8, after V lost 3 bases and J lost 4 bases. CDR1 is ENHRY and CDR2 is SYGVKD in the germline V gene.